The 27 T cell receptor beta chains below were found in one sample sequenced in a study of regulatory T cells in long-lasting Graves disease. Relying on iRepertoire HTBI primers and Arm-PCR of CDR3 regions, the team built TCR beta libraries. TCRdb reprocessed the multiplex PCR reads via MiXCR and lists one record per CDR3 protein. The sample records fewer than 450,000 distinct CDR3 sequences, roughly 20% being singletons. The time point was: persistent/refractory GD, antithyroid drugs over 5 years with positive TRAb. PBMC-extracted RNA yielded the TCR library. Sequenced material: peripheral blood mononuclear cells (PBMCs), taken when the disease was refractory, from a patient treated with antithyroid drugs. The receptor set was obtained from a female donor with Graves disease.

The CDR3 loop reads CASREGHTGELFF. The DNA for the CDR3 is TGTGCCAGTCGGGAGGGGCACACCGGGGAGCTGTTTTTT. The chain has TRBV6-2 or TRBV6-3 and TRBJ2-2, with 8 bases matching TRBD2. The CDR3 contains 13 residues. Trimming removed 9 bases from V and 3 bases from J; junction bases left unmatched: 3. In germline, CDR1 is MNHEY, CDR2 SVGEGT.

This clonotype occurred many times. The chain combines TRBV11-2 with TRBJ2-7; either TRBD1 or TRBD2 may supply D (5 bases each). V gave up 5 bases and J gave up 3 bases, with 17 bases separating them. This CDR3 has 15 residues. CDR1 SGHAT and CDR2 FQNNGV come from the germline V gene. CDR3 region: CASSKTSGAYYEQYF. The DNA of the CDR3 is TGTGCCAGCAGCAAGACCTCCGGGGCCTACTACGAGCAGTACTTC.

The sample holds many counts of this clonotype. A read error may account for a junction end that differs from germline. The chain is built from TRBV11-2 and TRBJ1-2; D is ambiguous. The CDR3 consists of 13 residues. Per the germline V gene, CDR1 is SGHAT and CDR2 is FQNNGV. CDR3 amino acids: CASSFTTNYGYTF. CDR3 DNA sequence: TGCGCCAGCAGCTTTACGACTAACTATGGCTACACCTTC.

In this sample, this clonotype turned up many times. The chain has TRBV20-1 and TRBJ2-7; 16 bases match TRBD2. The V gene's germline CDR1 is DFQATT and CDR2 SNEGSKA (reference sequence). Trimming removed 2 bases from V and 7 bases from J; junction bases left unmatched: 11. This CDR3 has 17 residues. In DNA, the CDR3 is TGCAGTGCTAGAAAGCCGGGACTAGCGGGAGGGTCCGGTGAGCAGTACTTC. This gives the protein CSARKPGLAGGSGEQYF.

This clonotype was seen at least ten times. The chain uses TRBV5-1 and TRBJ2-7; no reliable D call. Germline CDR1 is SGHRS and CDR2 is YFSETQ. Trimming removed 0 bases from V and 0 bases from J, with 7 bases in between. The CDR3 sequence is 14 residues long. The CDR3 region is CASSLEVTSYEQYF. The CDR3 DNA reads TGCGCCAGCAGCTTGGAGGTAACCTCCTACGAGCAGTACTTC.

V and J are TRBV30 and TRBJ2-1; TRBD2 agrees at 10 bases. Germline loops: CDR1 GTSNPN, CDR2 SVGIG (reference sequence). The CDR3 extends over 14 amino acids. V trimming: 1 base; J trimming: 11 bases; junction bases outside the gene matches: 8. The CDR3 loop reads CAWSGSGTSEKQFF. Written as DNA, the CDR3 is TGTGCCTGGAGTGGTTCCGGGACTAGCGAGAAGCAGTTCTTC.

CDR3 loop: CASSQGGLAGVESSYEQYF. Written as DNA, the CDR3 is TGTGCCAGCAGCCAAGGGGGCCTAGCGGGAGTCGAAAGCTCCTACGAGCAGTACTTC. The chain has TRBV3-1 and TRBJ2-7, with 10 positions matching TRBD2. Germline CDR1 LGHDT, CDR2 YNNKEL (reference sequence). This CDR3 comprises 19 residues. V trimming: 1 base; J trimming: 0 bases; junction bases outside the gene matches: 12.

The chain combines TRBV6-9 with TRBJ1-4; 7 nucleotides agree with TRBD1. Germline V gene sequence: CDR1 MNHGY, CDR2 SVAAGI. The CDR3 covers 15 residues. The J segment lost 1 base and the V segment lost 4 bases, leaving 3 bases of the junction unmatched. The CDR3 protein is CASSSGTVTNEKLFF. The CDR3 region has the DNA TGTGCCAGCAGTTCCGGGACAGTAACTAATGAAAAACTGTTTTTT.

This CDR3 is CSARDRDWNTEAFF. CDR3 coding DNA: TGCAGTGCTAGAGATCGAGACTGGAACACTGAAGCTTTCTTT. V usage is TRBV20-1 and J usage is TRBJ1-1; D not resolved. There are 14 residues in the CDR3. Per the germline V gene, CDR1 is DFQATT and CDR2 is SNEGSKA (reference sequence). The V end lost 0 bases, the J end lost 1 base, and 9 bases lay between the germline ends.

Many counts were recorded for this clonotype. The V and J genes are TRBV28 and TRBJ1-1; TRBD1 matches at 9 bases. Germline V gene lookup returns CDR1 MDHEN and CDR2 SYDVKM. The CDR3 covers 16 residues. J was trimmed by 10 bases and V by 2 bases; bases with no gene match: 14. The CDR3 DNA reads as TGTGCCAGCAGTTTACCCTTGGACAGGGGAGCGCGTGGAGCTTTCTTT. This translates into CASSLPLDRGARGAFF.

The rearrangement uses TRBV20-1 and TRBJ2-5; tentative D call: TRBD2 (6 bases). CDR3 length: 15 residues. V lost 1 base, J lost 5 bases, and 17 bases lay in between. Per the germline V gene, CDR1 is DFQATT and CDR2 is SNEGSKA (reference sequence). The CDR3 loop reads CSARGLAPIPETQYF. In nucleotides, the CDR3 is TGCAGTGCTAGAGGGCTAGCGCCTATCCCCGAGACCCAGTACTTC.

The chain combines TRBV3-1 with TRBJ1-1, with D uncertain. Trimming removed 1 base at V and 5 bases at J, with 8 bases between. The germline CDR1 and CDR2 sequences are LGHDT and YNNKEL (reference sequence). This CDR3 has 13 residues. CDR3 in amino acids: CASSQAVVTEAFF. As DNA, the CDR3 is TGTGCCAGCAGCCAAGCGGTAGTGACTGAAGCTTTCTTT.

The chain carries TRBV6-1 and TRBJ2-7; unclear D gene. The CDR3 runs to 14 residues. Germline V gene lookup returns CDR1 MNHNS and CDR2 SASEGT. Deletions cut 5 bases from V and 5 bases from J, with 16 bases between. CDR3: CASSPLGHGDEQYF. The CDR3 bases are TGTGCCAGCAGTCCCCTCGGTCACGGCGACGAGCAGTACTTC.

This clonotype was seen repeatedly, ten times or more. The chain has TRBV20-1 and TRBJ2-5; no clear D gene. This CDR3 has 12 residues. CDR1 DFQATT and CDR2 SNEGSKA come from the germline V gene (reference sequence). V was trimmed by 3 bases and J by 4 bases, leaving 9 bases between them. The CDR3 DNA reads TGCAGTGCTAGCCTGTCGGGAGAGACCCAGTACTTC. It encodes CSASLSGETQYF.

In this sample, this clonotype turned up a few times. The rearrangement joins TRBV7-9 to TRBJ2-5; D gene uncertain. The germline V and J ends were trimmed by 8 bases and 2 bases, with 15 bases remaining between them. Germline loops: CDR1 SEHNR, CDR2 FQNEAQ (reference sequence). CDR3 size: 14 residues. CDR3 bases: TGTGCCAGCTCCCCCTCCAGGTCTCAAGAGACCCAGTACTTC. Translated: CASSPSRSQETQYF. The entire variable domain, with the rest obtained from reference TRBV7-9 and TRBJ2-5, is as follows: DTGVSQNPRHKITKRGQNVTFRCDPISEHNRLYWYRQTLGQGPEFLTYFQNEAQLEKSRLLSDRFSAERPKGSFSTLEIQRTEQGDSAMYLCASSPSRSQETQYFGPGTRLLVL.

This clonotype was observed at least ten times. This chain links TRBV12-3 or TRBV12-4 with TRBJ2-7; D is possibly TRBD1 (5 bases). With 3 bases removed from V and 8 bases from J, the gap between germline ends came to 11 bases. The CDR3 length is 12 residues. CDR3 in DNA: TGTGCCAGCAGTTTTGGCAGGGATAAGCAGTACTTC. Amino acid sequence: CASSFGRDKQYF.

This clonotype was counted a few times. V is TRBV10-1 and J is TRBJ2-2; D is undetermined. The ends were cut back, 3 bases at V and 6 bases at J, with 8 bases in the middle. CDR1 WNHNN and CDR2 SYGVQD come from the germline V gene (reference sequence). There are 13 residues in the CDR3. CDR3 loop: CASSDSLPGELFF. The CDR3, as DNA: TGCGCCAGCAGTGACTCGCTGCCCGGGGAGCTGTTTTTT.

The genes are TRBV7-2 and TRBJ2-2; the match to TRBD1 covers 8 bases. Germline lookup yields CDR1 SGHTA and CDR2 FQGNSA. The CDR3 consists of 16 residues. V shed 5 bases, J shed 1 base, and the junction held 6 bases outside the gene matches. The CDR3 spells CASSIPGGWNTGELFF. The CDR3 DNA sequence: TGTGCCAGCAGCATCCCAGGGGGCTGGAACACCGGGGAGCTGTTTTTT.

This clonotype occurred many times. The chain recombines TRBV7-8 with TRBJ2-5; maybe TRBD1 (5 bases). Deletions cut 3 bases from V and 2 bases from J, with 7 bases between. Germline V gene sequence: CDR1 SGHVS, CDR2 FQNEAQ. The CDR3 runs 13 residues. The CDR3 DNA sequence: TGTGCCAGCAGCTTCAGGGCTCAAGAGACCCAGTACTTC. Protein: CASSFRAQETQYF.

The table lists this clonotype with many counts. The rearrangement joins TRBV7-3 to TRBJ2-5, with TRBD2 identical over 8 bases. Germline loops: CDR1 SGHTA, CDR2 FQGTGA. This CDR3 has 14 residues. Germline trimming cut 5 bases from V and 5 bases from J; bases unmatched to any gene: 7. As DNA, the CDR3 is TGTGCCAGCAGCCCTGAAGCGGGAGTTGAGACCCAGTACTTC. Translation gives CASSPEAGVETQYF.

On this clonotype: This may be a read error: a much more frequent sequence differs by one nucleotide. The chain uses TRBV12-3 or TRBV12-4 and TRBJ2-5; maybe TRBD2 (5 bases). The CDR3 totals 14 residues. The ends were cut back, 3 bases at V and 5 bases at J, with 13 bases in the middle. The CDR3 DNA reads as TGTGCCAGCAGTTTTTTTCGGGAAAATGAGACCCAGTACTTC. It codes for CASSFFRENETQYF.

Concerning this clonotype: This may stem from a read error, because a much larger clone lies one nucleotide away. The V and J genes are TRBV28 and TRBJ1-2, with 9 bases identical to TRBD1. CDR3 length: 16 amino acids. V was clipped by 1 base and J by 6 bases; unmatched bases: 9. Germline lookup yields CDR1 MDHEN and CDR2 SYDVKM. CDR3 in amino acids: CASSLSGGQGEDGYTF. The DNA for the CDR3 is TGTGCCAGCAGTTTATCCGGGGGACAGGGAGAGGATGGCTACACCTTC.

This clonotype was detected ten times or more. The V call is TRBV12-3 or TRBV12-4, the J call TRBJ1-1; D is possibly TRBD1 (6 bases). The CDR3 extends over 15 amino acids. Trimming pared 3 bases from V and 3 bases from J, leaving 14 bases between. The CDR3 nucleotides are TGTGCCAGCAGTTTGACGGGGGCTTGGTACACTGAAGCTTTCTTT. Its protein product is CASSLTGAWYTEAFF.

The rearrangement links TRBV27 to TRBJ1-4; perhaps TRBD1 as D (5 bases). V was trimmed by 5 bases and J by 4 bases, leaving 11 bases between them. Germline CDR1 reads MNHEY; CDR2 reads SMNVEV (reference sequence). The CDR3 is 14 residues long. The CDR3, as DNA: TGTGCCAGCAGTCCCAGCGGGGGTAATGAAAAACTGTTTTTT. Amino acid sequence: CASSPSGGNEKLFF.

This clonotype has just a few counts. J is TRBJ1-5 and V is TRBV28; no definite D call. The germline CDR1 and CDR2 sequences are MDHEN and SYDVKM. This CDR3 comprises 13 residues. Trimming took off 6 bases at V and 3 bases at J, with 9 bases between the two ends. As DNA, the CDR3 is TGTGCCAGCAGGCCGGGAGTCAATCAGCCCCAGCATTTT. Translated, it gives CASRPGVNQPQHF.

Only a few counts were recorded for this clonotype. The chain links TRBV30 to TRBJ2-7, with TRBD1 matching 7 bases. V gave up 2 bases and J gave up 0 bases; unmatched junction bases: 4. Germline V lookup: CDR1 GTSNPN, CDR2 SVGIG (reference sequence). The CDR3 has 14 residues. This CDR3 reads CAWSRDSLSYEQYF. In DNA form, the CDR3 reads TGTGCCTGGAGTAGGGACAGCCTCTCCTACGAGCAGTACTTC.

The CDR3 is CASSSVERGSGEQYF. For the CDR3, the DNA is TGTGCCAGCAGTTCGGTCGAACGGGGTTCTGGGGAGCAGTACTTC. The J gene is TRBJ2-7, the V gene TRBV13; possible D gene TRBD2, 5 bases. This CDR3 spans 15 amino acids. CDR1 PRHDT and CDR2 FYEKMQ come from the germline V gene (reference sequence). Trimming shortened V by 6 bases and J by 7 bases, and 22 bases separated the two germline ends.